This TCR beta chain was sequenced for a study of blood T cell repertoires in COVID-19. Study processing details: Reference gene primer amplification gave estimated nucleated cell counts. Sequenced by immunoSEQ multiplex PCR; TCRdb stores in-frame clones only, minus some. That table furnishes V, J and clone size, whereas the DNA furnished D and trimming. Here the sample spans some 240,000 clones, 88% being singletons. Within 2 weeks of study entry, exposed participants had contacted a PCR-confirmed or clinician-diagnosed COVID-19 case. V lost 8 bases to trimming and J lost 0 bases, with 10 bases between them. CDR3 length equals 14 residues. CDR1 and CDR2 from the germline V gene are SEHNR and FQNEAQ (reference sequence).

The sequence came from a woman in her forties who had been exposed to COVID-19. The rearrangement joins TRBV7-9 to TRBJ1-4; weak D call: TRBD1 (5 bases). The sample comprised PBMCs or T cells enriched from blood (not recorded which). The CDR3 sequence: CASGRQTTNEKLFF. CDR3 nucleotide sequence: TGTGCCAGCGGACGACAGACAACTAATGAAAAACTGTTTTTT.